This T cell receptor beta chain was recorded in a study of tumor-infiltrating lymphocytes in oesophageal squamous cell carcinoma. TCRdb reprocessed the PCR reads with MiXCR, giving one entry per CDR3 protein. The sample shows 15,000 to 18,000 distinct CDR3 sequences, roughly 54% of them seen only once. The CDR3 contains 13 residues. Germline CDR1 SGHTA, CDR2 FQGNSA. V lost 1 base and J lost 3, with 5 bases in between. The TCR originated in a female donor with esophageal squamous cell carcinoma. The V and J genes are TRBV7-2 and TRBJ2-3; D call uncertain. Source material: esophageal tumor tissue. CDR3: CASSLGRTDTQYF. The CDR3 DNA reads TGTGCCAGCAGCTTAGGGAGAACAGATACGCAGTATTTT. Filled out from reference TRBV7-2 and TRBJ2-3, the complete variable domain reads GAGVSQSPSNKVTEKGKDVELRCDPISGHTALYWYRQSLGQGLEFLIYFQGNSAPDKSGLPSDRFSAERTGGSVSTLTIQRTQQEDSAVYLCASSLGRTDTQYFGPGTRLTVL.